This T cell receptor (beta chain) was captured in a study of blood T cell repertoires in COVID-19. The wider study: Donors in the United States, Italy and Spain gave samples during acute or convalescent COVID-19.

TCRdb's table, derived via immunoSEQ multiplex PCR, lists solely in-frame clones and lacks some. The top ten hold approximately 8% of the sample, which has a few hundred thousand clones, more than 75% seen once. Trimming pared 3 bases from V and 4 bases from J, leaving 7 bases between. Germline CDR1 KGHSH, CDR2 LQKENI. The CDR3 runs to 13 residues. This clonotype originated in an elderly woman with COVID-19, enrolled during active disease. V is TRBV18 and J is TRBJ2-1; no clear D. The sample taken for sequencing was peripheral blood. Here the CDR3 DNA reads TGTGCCAGCTCACCCGACTCTTACAATGAGCAGTTCTTC. It encodes CASSPDSYNEQFF.